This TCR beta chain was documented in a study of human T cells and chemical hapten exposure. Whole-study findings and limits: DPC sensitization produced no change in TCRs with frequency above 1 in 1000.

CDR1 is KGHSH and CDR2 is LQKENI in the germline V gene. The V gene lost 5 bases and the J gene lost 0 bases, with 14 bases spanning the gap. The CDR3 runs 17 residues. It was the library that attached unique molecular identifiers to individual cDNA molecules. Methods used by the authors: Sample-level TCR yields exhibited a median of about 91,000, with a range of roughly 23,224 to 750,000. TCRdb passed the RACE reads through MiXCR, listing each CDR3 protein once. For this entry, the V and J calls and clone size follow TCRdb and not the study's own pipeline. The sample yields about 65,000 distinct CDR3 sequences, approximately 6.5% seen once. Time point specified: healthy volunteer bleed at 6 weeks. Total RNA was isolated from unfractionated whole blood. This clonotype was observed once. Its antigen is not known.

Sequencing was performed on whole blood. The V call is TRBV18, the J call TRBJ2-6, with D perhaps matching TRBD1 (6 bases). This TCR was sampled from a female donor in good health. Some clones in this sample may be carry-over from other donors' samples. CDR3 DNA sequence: TGTGCCAGCTCATCGCAGGGGCCCCGCTCTGGGGCCAACGTCCTGACTTTC. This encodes CASSSQGPRSGANVLTF.